This is a list of T cell receptor beta chains from one sample in a study of neoadjuvant anti-PD-1 for oral cavity cancer. The assay was immunoSEQ multiplex PCR, and TCRdb's table has in-frame clones only and misses some. The data show several thousand clones, over 45% seen once. The input for sequencing was tumor tissue, taken before nivolumab (anti-PD-1) treatment. The receptors come from a person aged 40 to 85 with oral cavity squamous cell carcinoma. The CDR3 runs from the conserved cysteine through the conserved F or W. D genes are given only for firm matches. Clone size is given for some rows only: seen once, a few or many times, or a class if the clone is expanded.

CDR3 DNA	CDR3 protein	V gene	J gene	D gene	CDR3 length	clone size
TGTGCCAGCAGCTTAAATAGCGGCGATACGCAGTATTTT	CASSLNSGDTQYF	TRBV5-5	TRBJ2-3	-	13	-
TGTGCCAGCAGCTTAGTACTTGTACAGGGAGGAAATGAAAAACTGTTTTTT	CASSLVLVQGGNEKLFF	TRBV11-2	TRBJ1-4	-	17	-
TGTGCCAGTAGAGCTAGCGGTCTGAACACCGGGGAGCTGTTTTTT	CASRASGLNTGELFF	TRBV6-1	TRBJ2-2	TRBD2	15	-
TGTGCCAGCACCTGGAAGCCGGGAGATACGCAGTATTTT	CASTWKPGDTQYF	TRBV7-2	TRBJ2-3	-	13	-
TGCGCCAGCAGGGGGACAGCCACTAATCCCGCCTATGGCTACACCTTC	CASRGTATNPAYGYTF	TRBV10-1	TRBJ1-2	TRBD1	16	-
TGTGCCAGCAGTGAAGGGGGGGTAGCAGGGGGCTTTGGAGGCACTGAAGCTTTCTTT	CASSEGGVAGGFGGTEAFF	TRBV6-1	TRBJ1-1	TRBD1	19	-
TGTGCCAGCAGCTTAGGCGGAATCTATAATTCACCCCTCCACTTT	CASSLGGIYNSPLHF	TRBV7-8	TRBJ1-6	-	15	-
TGTGCCAGTTGGGACAGGGGGAGTAATGAGCAGTTCTTC	CASWDRGSNEQFF	TRBV6-1	TRBJ2-1	TRBD1	13	-
TGTGCCAGTAGTATAGCTCAGAGAGAGACCCAGTACTTC	CASSIAQRETQYF	TRBV19	TRBJ2-5	-	13	few
TGCAGCGCCCCGACAGGGGGCGTCAACACTGAAGCTTTCTTT	CSAPTGGVNTEAFF	TRBV29-1	TRBJ1-1	TRBD1	14	-
TGTGCCAGCTCCCCCGGACTAGCGGGGGGCCCCTACAATGAGCAGTTCTTC	CASSPGLAGGPYNEQFF	TRBV18	TRBJ2-1	TRBD2	17	few
TGCGCCAGCAGCCAAACCCCCTCTTGGGGGACAGGGGTTCGTAATGAGCAGTTCTTC	CASSQTPSWGTGVRNEQFF	TRBV4-1	TRBJ2-1	TRBD1	19	once
TGTGCCAGCAGCTTCAGCAGGTCCTACGAGCAGTACTTC	CASSFSRSYEQYF	TRBV5-4	TRBJ2-7	-	13	-
TGTGCCAGCAGTTTATTTAGGGGAACTGAAGCTTTCTTT	CASSLFRGTEAFF	TRBV27	TRBJ1-1	-	13	-
TGTGCCAGCAGCTTGGATTGGGGCACTGAAGCTTTCTTT	CASSLDWGTEAFF	TRBV11-3	TRBJ1-1	-	13	-
TGTGCCAGCAGTTTATATCCTCCGCTCCGGGATCAGAACGCTGAAGCTTTCTTT	CASSLYPPLRDQNAEAFF	TRBV27	TRBJ1-1	-	18	-
TGCGCCAGCAGCTTAGAGGGACTGGGCGAGCAGTACTTC	CASSLEGLGEQYF	TRBV5-1	TRBJ2-7	-	13	-
TGTGCCAGCAGTCAACTAGCGGGGGGCACAGATACGCAGTATTTT	CASSQLAGGTDTQYF	TRBV6-5	TRBJ2-3	TRBD2	15	once
TGTGCCAGTGGGGCCTCCGAGGGTGAGACCCAGTACTTC	CASGASEGETQYF	TRBV19	TRBJ2-5	-	13	-
TGTGCCAGCTCACCAGCGGGGGGAACTTCTAGCACAGATACGCAGTATTTT	CASSPAGGTSSTDTQYF	TRBV18	TRBJ2-3	TRBD2	17	-
TGTGCCAGCACCTCGGCCAGACAGCCGAACACTGAAGCTTTCTTT	CASTSARQPNTEAFF	TRBV13	TRBJ1-1	-	15	few
TGTGCCAGCAGTCTCTTTAACCAGCCCCAGCATTTT	CASSLFNQPQHF	TRBV28	TRBJ1-5	-	12	-
TGTGCCAGTACCCTAGGGACTAGCGGAAGGAGAACCGGGGAGCTGTTTTTT	CASTLGTSGRRTGELFF	TRBV19	TRBJ2-2	TRBD2	17	-